One and the same sample provided the 6 T cell receptor beta chains below, sequenced in a study of blood T cell repertoires in COVID-19. The method was immunoSEQ multiplex PCR; TCRdb's version includes in-frame clones alone and lacks a portion of them. The data show 63,000 or so clones, 70% to 90% seen once. Sequencing was done on a sample of peripheral blood. The receptors stem from a man in his sixties or seventies with active COVID-19.

V and J are TRBV27 and TRBJ1-6, with D perhaps TRBD1 (6 bases). The CDR3 spans 15 residues. The V gene lost 5 bases and the J gene lost 10 bases, with 18 bases spanning the gap. In germline, CDR1 is MNHEY, CDR2 SMNVEV (reference sequence). The CDR3 DNA reads as TGTGCCAGCAGTCCACCGGGACCCCAGGGGTCACCCCTCCACTTT. Its protein is CASSPPGPQGSPLHF.

The V call is TRBV6-4, the J call TRBJ2-3, with 7 bases aligning to TRBD2. The J segment lost 9 bases and the V segment lost 4 bases, leaving 10 bases of the junction unmatched. CDR3 size: 14 residues. Germline CDR1 MRHNA, CDR2 SNTAGT. As DNA, the CDR3 is TGTGCCAGCAGTGTTGGCGGGAGCGAGGGGACGCAGTATTTT. Protein product: CASSVGGSEGTQYF.

V gene TRBV11-2 combines with J gene TRBJ2-1; no reliable D call. This CDR3 spans 11 amino acids. Germline V gives CDR1 SGHAT, CDR2 FQNNGV. Trimming stripped 1 base from V and 8 bases from J, with 3 bases between. DNA for the CDR3: TGTGCCAGCAGCTTAGTATATGAGCAGTTCTTC. It is translated as CASSLVYEQFF.

The J gene is TRBJ2-1, the V gene TRBV6-5, with D maybe TRBD2 (6 bases). The V end lost 0 bases, the J end lost 2 bases, and 11 bases lay between the germline ends. Germline assignment: CDR1 MNHEY and CDR2 SVGAGI. CDR3 size: 16 residues. The CDR3 DNA follows: TGTGCCAGCAGTTACTCGGGGCGGGGCCCCTACAATGAGCAGTTCTTC. Protein sequence: CASSYSGRGPYNEQFF.

Only one count was recorded for this clone. The rearrangement links TRBV6-2 or TRBV6-3 to TRBJ2-2, with 11 bases aligning to TRBD1. The V gene end was trimmed by 0 bases and the J gene end by 7 bases; junction bases not matched to a gene: 7. Germline CDR1 and CDR2: MNHEY and SVGEGT. This CDR3 is built from 17 residues. CDR3 sequence (DNA): TGTGCCAGCAGTTACTCGAGGGACAGGGGGTTCGGCGGGGAGCTGTTTTTT. This codes for CASSYSRDRGFGGELFF.

The chain has TRBV27 and TRBJ2-3; no definite D call. The CDR3 sequence is 15 residues long. CDR1 is MNHEY, CDR2 SMNVEV, per germline (reference sequence). With 4 bases removed from V and 3 bases from J, the gap between germline ends came to 14 bases. CDR3 nucleotides: TGTGCCAGCAGTTCCGTCGCCTTAGCAACAGATACGCAGTATTTT. This sequence encodes CASSSVALATDTQYF.